This T cell receptor (beta chain) is drawn from a study of blood T cell repertoires in COVID-19. The overall study: In each case, the material was cDNA or gDNA derived from T cells, B-cell-depleted T cells, or PBMCs.

The V segment lost 3 bases and the J segment 5 bases; nucleotides outside the gene matches: 7. Germline lookup yields CDR1 SGHAT and CDR2 FQNNGV. There are 15 residues in the CDR3. Original analysis: Scientists estimated how many nucleated cells there were by amplifying reference gene primers. TCRdb's copy holds only in-frame clones and misses some; the assay was immunoSEQ multiplex PCR. V and J calls and clone size are given by that table; D and trimming were obtained from the DNA. The table has tens of thousands of clones, approximately 85% seen once; the top ten hold under 30%. The source of this sequence is an elderly woman with acute or convalescent COVID-19. Sequencing was performed on peripheral blood. The V call is TRBV11-2, the J call TRBJ2-5, with 9 nucleotides matching TRBD1. The CDR3 sequence: CASSFNTGGGETQYF. The CDR3 nucleotides are TGTGCCAGCAGCTTCAATACAGGGGGCGGGGAGACCCAGTACTTC. The variable domain in full, completed from reference TRBV11-2 and TRBJ2-5, reads EAGVAQSPRYKIIEKRQSVAFWCNPISGHATLYWYQQILGQGPKLLIQFQNNGVVDDSQLPKDRFSAERLKGVDSTLKIQPAKLEDSAVYLCASSFNTGGGETQYFGPGTRLLVL.